This TCR beta chain was recovered during a study of OX40 agonist ivuxolimab in advanced cancers. The overall study: Averaging 60 years in age, with a range of roughly 20 to 90, the cohort was approximately 83% male. Prior checkpoint blockade (anti-PD-1, anti-PD-L1 or anti-CTLA-4) was permitted; approximately 41% had it.

Assay used: immunoSEQ multiplex PCR; TCRdb lists only in-frame clones, some missing. This table holds roughly 50,000 clones, 65% to 85% found once. In regard to this clone: The target antigen is unknown.

Overall study results and limits: CD4+ T cells averaged fewer expanded clones than CD8+ T cells. Doses of 0.1 to 3.0 mg/kg were accompanied by clonal expansion of CD4+ and CD8+ blood T cells by week 6.

Sequenced material: CD4+ or CD8+ T cells sorted from blood, taken in a trial of the OX40 agonist ivuxolimab. This TCR came from an adult with an advanced solid tumor such as melanoma, head and neck, liver or kidney cancer.

CDR3 bases: TGTGCCAGCAGCTTAGAGCAGCCCGTCGGCACAGATACGCAGTATTTT. Translating it yields CASSLEQPVGTDTQYF. The chain combines TRBV7-8 with TRBJ2-3; D not certain. V was shortened by 1 base and J by 1 base, with 12 bases between the two germline ends. Germline CDR1 and CDR2: SGHVS and FQNEAQ. This CDR3 comprises 16 residues.